The clone carrying this TCR beta chain was found many times. As yet, its antigen is unknown. The protocol attached unique molecular identifiers to individual cDNA molecules. MiXCR, applied by TCRdb to the 5' RACE reads, yields one record per CDR3 protein. The table lists under 50,000 distinct CDR3 sequences, about 4.2% of them singletons. The CDR3 consists of 13 residues. The V end lost 5 bases, the J end lost 1 base, and 10 bases lay between the germline ends. The germline gives CDR1 SQVTM, CDR2 ANQGSEA. The sample belongs to a study of early T cells in non-severe SARS-CoV-2 infection. Overall study context: Whole-blood bulk RNA, unsorted, was sequenced, and chains were unpaired.

Study-wide results and caveats: Using VDJdb, the matching emphasized anti-spike CD8 responses while missing private and CD4 specificities.

The V call is TRBV29-1, the J call TRBJ2-3, with D hard to call. Source material: whole blood. This TCR came from an adult who was a healthcare worker with PCR-confirmed SARS-CoV-2 infection or an uninfected control (not recorded which). The CDR3 region has the DNA TGCAGCGTTACTGACGGAGGCACAGATACGCAGTATTTT. This gives the protein CSVTDGGTDTQYF.